This T cell receptor beta chain was captured by sequencing in a study of OX40 agonist ivuxolimab in advanced cancers. Study-wide points: At 0.1 to 3.0 mg/kg, clonal expansion of CD4+ and CD8+ blood T cells had occurred by week 6. CD8+ T cells (on average) carried more expanded clones than CD4+ T cells.

Concerning this clone itself: Its antigen is unidentified.

Profiled with immunoSEQ multiplex PCR; TCRdb holds only in-frame clones, not every one. The sample includes about 64,000 clones, roughly 81% of them seen just once. This CDR3 comprises 14 residues. Germline V lookup: CDR1 SGHDT, CDR2 YYEEEE. V was clipped by 1 base and J by 3 bases, with 10 bases between them. The TCR originated in an adult with an advanced solid tumor such as melanoma, head and neck, liver or kidney cancer. The chain combines TRBV5-6 with TRBJ1-1; possibly TRBD1 for D (6 bases). The material sequenced was CD4+ or CD8+ T cells sorted from blood, taken in a trial of the OX40 agonist ivuxolimab. The DNA for the CDR3 is TGTGCCAGCAGCTTGAGGCCAGGGGACACTGAAGCTTTCTTT. Protein: CASSLRPGDTEAFF. Full variable domain (rest looked up from reference TRBV5-6 and TRBJ1-1): DAGVTQSPTHLIKTRGQQVTLRCSPKSGHDTVSWYQQALGQGPQFIFQYYEEEERQRGNFPDRFSGHQFPNYSSELNVNALLLGDSALYLCASSLRPGDTEAFFGQGTRLTVV.